This T cell receptor beta chain appears in the sequencing data of a study of human CD8 memory T cell subsets (dated by TCRdb to 2018 to 2021). At the level of the whole study: TCRbeta repertoires of stem-like (TSTEM), progenitor exhausted-like (TPEX) and effector memory CD8+ T cell subsets were compared to assess their clonal relationships. TCRbeta repertoires were obtained from a handful of donors, each contributing TSTEM, TPEX and effector memory subsets. Broader findings and caveats from the paper: Based on Chao1 estimates, TSTEM subsets appeared to have greater repertoire diversity than TPEX subsets, which may reflect a broader range of specificities. Only TCRbeta chains were sequenced, and the repertoire comparisons were based on over five donors and tested using paired t-tests with Bonferroni correction. Although both stem-like subsets shared clonotypes with effector memory cells, the overlap between TSTEM and TPEX repertoires was minimal, suggesting distinct antigen spectra for the TSTEM and TPEX subsets. Similarly high normalized Shannon-Wiener diversity was shown by TSTEM and TPEX subsets, whereas comparatively lower diversity was seen in effector memory subsets.

The run used a NextSeq 550. A Human TCR Profiling Kit was used to prepare UMI-labeled 5' RACE TCRbeta libraries. Every TCRbeta library was prepared in parallel with an identical number of PCR cycles. The paper's data handling went like this. The number of functional CDR3beta clonotypes in each TCRbeta library ranged from roughly 2,900 to 20,000. MIGEC 1.2.9 was used for UMI extraction and consensus assembly, with at least three reads per UMI being required. MiXCR 3.0.3 was used to extract in-frame CDR3beta repertoires. Each sample was downsampled to 42,000 randomly selected UMIs before diversity metrics were computed in VDJtools 1.2.1. For each sample pair, the repertoire overlap metrics D, R and F2 were calculated in VDJtools using the top 3,000 clones. Once TCRdb had reprocessed the reads, it stored one entry per CDR3 protein sequence and supplied no DNA. Here the V and J calls rest on TCRdb's processing, not on the authors' analysis. The sample has some 17,000 distinct CDR3 sequences on record. Jointly, the top ten make up about 5.6% of the sample.

CCR7+ PD-1- TIGIT- cells were the ones classified as stem-like memory CD8+ T cells (TSTEM). Peripheral blood mononuclear cells were isolated from healthy donor buffy coats by density gradient separation. The study enriched total CD8+ T cells through negative magnetic separation using EasySep or MojoSort CD8+ T cell isolation kits. For each subset, total RNA was extracted using an RNeasy Mini Kit from duplicate vials of some 140,000 sorted CD8+ T cells. PBMCs were used either fresh or after cryopreservation in fetal bovine serum containing 10% DMSO. CD8+ T cell subsets were sorted to purity by fluorescence-activated cell sorting on a FACSAria III. CDR1 MNHEY and CDR2 SVGAGI were looked up in the germline V gene. The CDR3 covers 16 residues, taking in both the cysteine and the phenylalanine. The coding DNA is unavailable. Worth noting for this clonotype: It lacks a known antigen.

The V gene is TRBV6-5 and the J gene is TRBJ2-1. What was sequenced was CD8+ stem-like memory T cells (TSCM and TCM) sorted from PBMCs. This sample's cell subset or site label indicates: stem-like memory CD8 T cells (TSTEM), CCR7+ PD-1- TIGIT-. This clonotype originated in a human donor in good health. This receptor has the CDR3 CASSLSDRLPYNEQFF.